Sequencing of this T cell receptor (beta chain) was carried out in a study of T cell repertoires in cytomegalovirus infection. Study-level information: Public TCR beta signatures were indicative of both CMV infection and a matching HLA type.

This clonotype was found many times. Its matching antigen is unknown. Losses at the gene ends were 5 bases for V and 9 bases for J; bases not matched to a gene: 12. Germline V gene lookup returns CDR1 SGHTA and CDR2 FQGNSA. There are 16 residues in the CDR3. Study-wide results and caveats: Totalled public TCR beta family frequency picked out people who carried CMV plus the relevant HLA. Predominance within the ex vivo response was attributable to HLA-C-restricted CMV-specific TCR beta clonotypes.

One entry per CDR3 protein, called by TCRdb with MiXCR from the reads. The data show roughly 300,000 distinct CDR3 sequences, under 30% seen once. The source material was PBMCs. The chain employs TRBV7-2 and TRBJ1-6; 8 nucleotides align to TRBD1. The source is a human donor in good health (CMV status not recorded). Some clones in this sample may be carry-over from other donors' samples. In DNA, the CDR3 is TGTGCCAGCAGCGGAGGGCCTACAGGGGGTGGTTCACCCCTCCACTTT. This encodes CASSGGPTGGGSPLHF.